The 2 T cell receptor beta chains below come from one sample, sequenced in a study of control samples from healthy donors and cancer patients. The table came from immunoSEQ multiplex PCR; TCRdb's copy has only in-frame clones and leaves some out. The table has over 45,000 clones, 89% seen once. Material for sequencing was PBMCs. These receptors came from a man aged 35 to 55 with colorectal cancer.

The chain uses TRBV15 and TRBJ1-2; D is ambiguous. The V gene lost 6 bases and the J gene lost 10 bases, with 18 bases spanning the gap. The CDR3 consists of 13 residues. Germline V gives CDR1 LNHNV, CDR2 YYDKDF (reference sequence). The CDR3 DNA reads TGTGCCACCAGGACCGGGCTCGGAAGGTACTACACCTTC. Its protein is CATRTGLGRYYTF.

The chain links TRBV28 to TRBJ2-2; TRBD1 agrees at 9 bases. V lost 6 bases to trimming and J lost 4 bases; unmatched junction nucleotides: 9. The CDR3 extends over 16 amino acids. Germline CDR1 reads MDHEN; CDR2 reads SYDVKM. CDR3 nucleotide sequence: TGTGCCAGCAGACCCACCGGGACAGGGAGCACCGGGGAGCTGTTTTTT. Translating it yields CASRPTGTGSTGELFF.